This section outlines one T cell receptor (beta chain) sequence together with its context. Generated by immunoSEQ multiplex PCR, the TCRdb table keeps only in-frame clones and is missing some. The sample has just under 100,000 clones, 93% seen once; the top ten hold around 8.2%. Germline V gene lookup returns CDR1 SGHNT and CDR2 YENEEA. The CDR3 contains 15 residues. V was pared by 5 bases and J by 6 bases, with 7 bases of the junction left unmatched. These data belong to a study of control samples from healthy donors and cancer patients. J is TRBJ2-2 and V is TRBV11-3; the match to TRBD1 covers 9 bases. The clonotype originates from a man between 18 and 35 years old in good health. The sequenced sample consisted of blood. CDR3 amino acids: CASSHRDREAGELFF. The CDR3, as DNA: TGTGCCAGCAGCCATCGGGACAGGGAGGCCGGGGAGCTGTTTTTT.